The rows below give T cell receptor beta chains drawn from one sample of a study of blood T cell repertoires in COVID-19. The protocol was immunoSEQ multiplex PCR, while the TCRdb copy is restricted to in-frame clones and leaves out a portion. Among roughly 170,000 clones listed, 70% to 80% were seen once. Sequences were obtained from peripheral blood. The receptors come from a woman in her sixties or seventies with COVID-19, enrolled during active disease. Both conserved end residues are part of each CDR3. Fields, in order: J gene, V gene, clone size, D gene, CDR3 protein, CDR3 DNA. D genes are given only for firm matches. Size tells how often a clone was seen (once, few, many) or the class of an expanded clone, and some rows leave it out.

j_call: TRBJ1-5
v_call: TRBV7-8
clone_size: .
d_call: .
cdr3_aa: CASSLESGASNQPQHF
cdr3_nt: TGTGCCAGCAGCTTAGAATCAGGGGCGAGCAATCAGCCCCAGCATTTT

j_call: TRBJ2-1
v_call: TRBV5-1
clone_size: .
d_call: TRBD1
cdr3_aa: CASSHTPDRGTYNEQFF
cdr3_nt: TGCGCCAGCAGCCACACCCCGGACAGGGGAACCTACAATGAGCAGTTCTTC

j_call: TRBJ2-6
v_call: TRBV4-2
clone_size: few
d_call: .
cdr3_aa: CASSGERQSLSGANVLTF
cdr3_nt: TGTGCCAGCAGCGGCGAGAGACAGTCTCTCTCTGGGGCCAACGTCCTGACTTTC

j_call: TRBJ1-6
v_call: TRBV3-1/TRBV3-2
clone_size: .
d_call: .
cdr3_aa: CASSQSRNSPLHF
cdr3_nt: TGTGCCAGCAGCCAATCTCGTAATTCACCCCTCCACTTT

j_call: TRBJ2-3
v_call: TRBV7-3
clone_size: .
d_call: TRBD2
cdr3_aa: CASSQGLAGRHRTSTDTQYF
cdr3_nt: TGTGCCAGCAGCCAGGGACTAGCGGGACGGCATAGAACTAGCACAGATACGCAGTATTTT

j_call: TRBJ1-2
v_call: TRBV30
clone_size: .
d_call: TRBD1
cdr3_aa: CAWQGQGGYGYTF
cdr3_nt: TGTGCCTGGCAGGGACAGGGGGGATATGGCTACACCTTC

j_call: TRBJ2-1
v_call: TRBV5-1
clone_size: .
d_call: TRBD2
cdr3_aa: CASSSAVLAGGRNEQFF
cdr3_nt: TGCGCCAGCAGCTCGGCAGTCCTAGCGGGGGGGAGAAATGAGCAGTTCTTC

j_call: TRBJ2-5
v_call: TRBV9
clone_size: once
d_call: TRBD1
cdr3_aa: CASSVSGTAQETQYF
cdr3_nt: TGTGCCAGCAGCGTATCGGGGACAGCCCAAGAGACCCAGTACTTC

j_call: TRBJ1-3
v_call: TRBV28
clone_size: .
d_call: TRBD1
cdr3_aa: CASSLIQGATSGNTIYF
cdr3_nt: TGTGCCAGCAGTCTAATACAGGGGGCGACCTCTGGAAACACCATATATTTT

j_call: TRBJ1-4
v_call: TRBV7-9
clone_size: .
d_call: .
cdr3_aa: CASSLGTVNEKLFF
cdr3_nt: TGTGCCAGCAGCTTAGGGACAGTTAATGAAAAACTGTTTTTT

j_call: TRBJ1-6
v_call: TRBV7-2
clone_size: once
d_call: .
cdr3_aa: CASSLEAGANSPLHF
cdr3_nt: TGTGCCAGCAGCTTAGAAGCAGGGGCTAATTCACCCCTCCACTTT

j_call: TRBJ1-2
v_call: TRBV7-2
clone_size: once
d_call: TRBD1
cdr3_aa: CASSAGQSLDYGYTF
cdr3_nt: TGTGCCAGCAGCGCGGGACAGTCTTTAGACTATGGCTACACCTTC

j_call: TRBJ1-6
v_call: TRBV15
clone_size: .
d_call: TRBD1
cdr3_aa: CATSAPGTGGSPLHF
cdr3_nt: TGTGCCACCAGCGCCCCCGGGACAGGGGGCTCACCCCTCCACTTT

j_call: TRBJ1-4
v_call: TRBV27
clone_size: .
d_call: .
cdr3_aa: CASNLGGGGRLTNEKLFF
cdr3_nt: TGTGCCAGCAACCTTGGGGGGGGAGGGAGGTTGACTAATGAAAAACTGTTTTTT

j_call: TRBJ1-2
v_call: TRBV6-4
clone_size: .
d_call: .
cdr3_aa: CASSASQVGGYTF
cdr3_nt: TGTGCCAGCAGTGCATCCCAGGTTGGAGGCTACACCTTC

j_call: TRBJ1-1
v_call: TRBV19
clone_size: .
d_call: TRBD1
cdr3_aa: CASSIDPGGPGGGNTEAFF
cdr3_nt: TGTGCCAGTAGTATAGACCCCGGAGGGCCAGGGGGCGGGAACACTGAAGCTTTCTTT

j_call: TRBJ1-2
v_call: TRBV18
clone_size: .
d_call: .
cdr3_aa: CASSPPPQGGNYGYTF
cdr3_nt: TGTGCCAGCTCACCACCCCCCCAGGGTGGGAACTATGGCTACACCTTC

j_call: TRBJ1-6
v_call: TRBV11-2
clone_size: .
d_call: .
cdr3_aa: CASSQTVYNSPLHF
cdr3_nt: TGTGCCAGCAGCCAGACAGTCTATAATTCACCCCTCCACTTT

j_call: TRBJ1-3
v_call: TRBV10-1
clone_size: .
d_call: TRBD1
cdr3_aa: CASSDRAPSDTIYF
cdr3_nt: TGCGCCAGCTCGGACAGGGCGCCCTCAGACACCATATATTTT

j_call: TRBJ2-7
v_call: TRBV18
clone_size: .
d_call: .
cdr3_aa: CASSPGREPQYF
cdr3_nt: TGTGCCAGCTCACCAGGAAGGGAGCCTCAGTACTTC

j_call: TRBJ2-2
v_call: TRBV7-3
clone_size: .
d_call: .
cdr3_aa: CASSSPAGIGTGELFF
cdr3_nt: TGTGCCAGCAGCTCCCCGGCAGGGATTGGTACCGGGGAGCTGTTTTTT

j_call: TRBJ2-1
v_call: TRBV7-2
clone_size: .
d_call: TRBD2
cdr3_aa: CASSLSGTSIYNEQFF
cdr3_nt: TGTGCCAGCAGCTTATCCGGGACTAGCATCTACAATGAGCAGTTCTTC

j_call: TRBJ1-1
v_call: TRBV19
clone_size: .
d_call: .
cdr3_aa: CASSIVGSGNTEAFF
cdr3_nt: TGTGCCAGTAGTATAGTGGGGTCGGGAAACACTGAAGCTTTCTTT

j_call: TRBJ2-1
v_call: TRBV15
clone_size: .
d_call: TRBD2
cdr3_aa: CATSTGTSFNEQFF
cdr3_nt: TGTGCCACCAGCACCGGGACTAGTTTCAATGAGCAGTTCTTC

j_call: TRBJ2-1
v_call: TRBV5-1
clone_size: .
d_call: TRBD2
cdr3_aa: CASSSGLAGAVSYNEQFF
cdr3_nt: TGCGCCAGCAGCTCCGGACTAGCGGGTGCCGTCTCCTACAATGAGCAGTTCTTC

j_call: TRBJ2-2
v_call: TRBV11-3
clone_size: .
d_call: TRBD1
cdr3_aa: CASSLGQGATGELFF
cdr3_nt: TGTGCCAGCAGCCTCGGACAGGGGGCCACCGGGGAGCTGTTTTTT

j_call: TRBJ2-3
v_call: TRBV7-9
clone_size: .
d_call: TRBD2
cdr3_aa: CASSLSGTRTDTQYF
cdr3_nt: TGTGCCAGCAGCCTTAGCGGGACCCGCACAGATACGCAGTATTTT

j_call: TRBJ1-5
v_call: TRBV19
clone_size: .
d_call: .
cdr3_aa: CASSPQINQPQHF
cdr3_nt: TGTGCCAGTAGCCCTCAGATCAATCAGCCCCAGCATTTT

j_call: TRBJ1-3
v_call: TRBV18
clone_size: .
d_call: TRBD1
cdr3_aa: CASSPPKRQGKPTGNTIYF
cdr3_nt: TGTGCCAGCTCACCACCGAAACGACAGGGGAAACCTACTGGAAACACCATATATTTT

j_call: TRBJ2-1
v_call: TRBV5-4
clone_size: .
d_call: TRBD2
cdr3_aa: CASSFLAGGHYEQFF
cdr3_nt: TGTGCCAGCAGCTTCCTAGCGGGGGGGCACTATGAGCAGTTCTTC

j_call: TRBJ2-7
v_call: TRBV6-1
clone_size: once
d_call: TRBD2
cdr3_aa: CASSAPSGRGSRLHEQYF
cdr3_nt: TGTGCCAGCAGTGCGCCTAGCGGGAGGGGATCCCGATTACACGAGCAGTACTTC

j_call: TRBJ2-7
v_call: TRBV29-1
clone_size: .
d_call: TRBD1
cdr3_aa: CSVSEGANEQYF
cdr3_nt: TGCAGCGTTTCAGAGGGGGCCAACGAGCAGTACTTC

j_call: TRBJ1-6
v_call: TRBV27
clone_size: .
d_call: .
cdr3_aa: CASSPRGSANSPLHF
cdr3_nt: TGTGCCAGCAGCCCTCGGGGGTCCGCAAATTCACCCCTCCACTTT

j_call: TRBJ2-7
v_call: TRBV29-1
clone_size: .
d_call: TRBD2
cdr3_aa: CSVGLADEQYF
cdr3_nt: TGCAGCGTTGGGCTAGCGGACGAGCAGTACTTC

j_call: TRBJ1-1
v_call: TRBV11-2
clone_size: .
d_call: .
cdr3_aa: CASSSHTGEGAFF
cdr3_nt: TGTGCCAGCAGCTCCCACACAGGAGAAGGAGCTTTCTTT

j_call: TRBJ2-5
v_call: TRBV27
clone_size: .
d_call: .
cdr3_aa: CASSPRTGTLVTQYF
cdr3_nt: TGTGCCAGCAGCCCGAGGACTGGTACACTTGTGACCCAGTACTTC

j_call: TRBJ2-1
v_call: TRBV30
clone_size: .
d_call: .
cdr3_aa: CAWSRGGESYNEQFF
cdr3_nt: TGTGCCTGGAGTAGGGGGGGAGAGTCCTACAATGAGCAGTTCTTC

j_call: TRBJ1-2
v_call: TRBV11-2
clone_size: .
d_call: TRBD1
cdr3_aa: CASSYDPRGQGAGYGYTF
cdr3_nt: TGTGCCAGCAGCTACGATCCTCGGGGACAGGGGGCCGGTTATGGCTACACCTTC

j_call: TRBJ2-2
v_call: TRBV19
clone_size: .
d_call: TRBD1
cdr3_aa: CASGRQGHTGELFF
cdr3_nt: TGTGCCAGTGGGAGACAGGGACACACCGGGGAGCTGTTTTTT

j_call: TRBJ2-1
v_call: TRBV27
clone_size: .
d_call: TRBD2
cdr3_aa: CAKLAGGPDEQFF
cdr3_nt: TGTGCCAAACTAGCGGGGGGCCCCGATGAGCAGTTCTTC

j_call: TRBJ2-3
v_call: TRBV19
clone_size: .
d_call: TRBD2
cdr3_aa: CASSIGGGAYTDTQYF
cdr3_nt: TGTGCCAGTAGTATCGGCGGGGGGGCCTACACAGATACGCAGTATTTT

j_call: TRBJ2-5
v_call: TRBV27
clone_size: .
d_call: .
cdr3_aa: CASTPKGQETQYF
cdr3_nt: TGTGCCAGCACTCCTAAGGGGCAAGAGACCCAGTACTTC

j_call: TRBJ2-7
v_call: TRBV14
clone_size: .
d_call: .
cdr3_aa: CASSPGVGTVDYEQYF
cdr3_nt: TGTGCCAGCAGCCCAGGGGTAGGGACGGTAGACTACGAGCAGTACTTC

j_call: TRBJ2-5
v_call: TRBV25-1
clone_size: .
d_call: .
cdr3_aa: CASSMGSGGTQYF
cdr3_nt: TGTGCCAGCAGTATGGGGAGCGGTGGGACCCAGTACTTC

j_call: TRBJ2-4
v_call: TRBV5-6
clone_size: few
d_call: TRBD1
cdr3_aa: CASSLTGTENIQYF
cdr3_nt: TGTGCCAGCAGCCTTACCGGGACAGAAAACATTCAGTACTTC

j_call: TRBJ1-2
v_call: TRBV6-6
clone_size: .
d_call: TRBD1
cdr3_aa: CASSSPVDRTNYGYTF
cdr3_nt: TGTGCCAGCAGTTCCCCTGTGGACAGGACTAACTATGGCTACACCTTC

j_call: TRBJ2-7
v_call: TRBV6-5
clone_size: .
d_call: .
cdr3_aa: CASSTYGVSYEQYF
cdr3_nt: TGTGCCAGCAGTACCTACGGGGTCTCCTACGAGCAGTACTTC

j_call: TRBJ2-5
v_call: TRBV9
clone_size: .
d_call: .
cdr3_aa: CASSPPGKAQETQYF
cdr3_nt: TGTGCCAGCAGCCCCCCGGGGAAGGCCCAAGAGACCCAGTACTTC

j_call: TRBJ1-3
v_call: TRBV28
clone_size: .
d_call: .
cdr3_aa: CASRSQGYSGNTIYF
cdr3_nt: TGTGCCAGCAGGTCTCAGGGGTATAGTGGAAACACCATATATTTT

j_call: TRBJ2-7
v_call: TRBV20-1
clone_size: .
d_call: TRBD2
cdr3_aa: CSAGRGSEQYF
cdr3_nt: TGCAGTGCCGGGCGCGGGAGCGAGCAGTACTTC

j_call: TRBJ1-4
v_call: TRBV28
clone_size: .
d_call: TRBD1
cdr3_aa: CASSRQGGIKEKLFF
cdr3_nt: TGTGCCAGCAGCAGACAGGGGGGGATAAAGGAAAAACTGTTTTTT

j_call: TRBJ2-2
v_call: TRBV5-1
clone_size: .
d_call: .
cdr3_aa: CASSPDYPRTGELFF
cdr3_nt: TGCGCCAGCAGCCCTGACTACCCTAGAACCGGGGAGCTGTTTTTT

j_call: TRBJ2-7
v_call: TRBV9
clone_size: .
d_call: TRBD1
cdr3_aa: CASSRGQGWNEQYF
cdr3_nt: TGTGCCAGCAGCCGAGGACAGGGGTGGAACGAGCAGTACTTC

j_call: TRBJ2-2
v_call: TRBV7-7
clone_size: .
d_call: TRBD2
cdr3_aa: CASSLLAGGPGAGELFF
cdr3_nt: TGTGCTAGCAGCTTATTAGCGGGGGGGCCTGGTGCCGGGGAGCTGTTTTTT

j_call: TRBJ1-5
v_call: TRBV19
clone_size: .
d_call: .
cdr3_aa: CASSIGTSNQPQHF
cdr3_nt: TGTGCCAGTAGTATAGGGACAAGCAATCAGCCCCAGCATTTT

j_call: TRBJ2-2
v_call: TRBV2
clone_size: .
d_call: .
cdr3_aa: CASRAPAGGADTGELFF
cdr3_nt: TGTGCCAGCAGGGCTCCCGCTGGGGGCGCGGACACCGGGGAGCTGTTTTTT